This TCR beta chain emerged from a study of glioma-infiltrating T cells after dendritic cell vaccination. Indicated time point: after dendritic cell vaccination, including at tumor progression/relapse. The V gene's germline CDR1 is SGHNT and CDR2 YYREEE (reference sequence). V shed 4 bases, J shed 6 bases, and the junction held 9 bases outside the gene matches. The CDR3 is 16 amino acids. The primer mix had 60 V beta and 13 J beta primers. TCRdb keeps only in-frame clones here, not all; method: immunoSEQ multiplex PCR. The data show fewer than 75,000 clones, with approximately 87% seen just once and about 9% held by the top ten.

The sequence derives from a human donor with glioblastoma. This chain links TRBV5-4 with TRBJ2-1; 11 bases are shared with TRBD2. The source was blood, collected after dendritic cell vaccination. This CDR3 reads CASSRPLAGDPNEQFF. The CDR3 coding sequence is TGTGCCAGCAGCCGCCCACTAGCGGGGGACCCCAATGAGCAGTTCTTC. The whole variable domain, filled in from reference TRBV5-4 and TRBJ2-1, reads ETGVTQSPTHLIKTRGQQVTLRCSSQSGHNTVSWYQQALGQGPQFIFQYYREEENGRGNFPPRFSGLQFPNYSSELNVNALELDDSALYLCASSRPLAGDPNEQFFGPGTRLTVL.